A selection of T cell receptor beta chains follows, all from one sample in a study of response to subunit inactivated influenza vaccine. From the RT-PCR reads, TCRdb called clonotypes with MiXCR, one entry per CDR3 protein. The sample shows approximately 200,000 distinct CDR3 sequences, 13% to 15% of them seen only once. The sample here was CD8+ T cells sorted from PBMCs, taken roughly 5 days after vaccination. Receptors were obtained from a man between 50 and 59 years old who received an inactivated influenza vaccine. The CDR3 runs from the conserved cysteine through the conserved F or W. A D gene is named only where the DNA matches it firmly. Size tells how often a clone was seen (once, few, many) or the class of an expanded clone, and some rows leave it out.

D: .; J: TRBJ1-1; V: TRBV5-1; size: .; DNA: TGCGCCAGCAGCTTGGCCGAAGGGGAAAACACTGAAGCTTTCTTT; CDR3: CASSLAEGENTEAFF
D: TRBD2; J: TRBJ2-1; V: TRBV27; size: .; DNA: TGTGCCAGCAGTCCACTAGCGGGGGGCCCGTTCAATGAGCAGTTCTTC; CDR3: CASSPLAGGPFNEQFF
D: TRBD2; J: TRBJ2-2; V: TRBV12-3/TRBV12-4; size: .; DNA: TGTGCCAGCAGTCTAGCGGGGGGTCTTAGTACCGGGGAGCTGTTTTTT; CDR3: CASSLAGGLSTGELFF
D: TRBD2; J: TRBJ2-1; V: TRBV10-3; size: many; DNA: TGTGCCATCACTATGAGCGGGGGGCCGAACAATGAGCAGTTCTTC; CDR3: CAITMSGGPNNEQFF
D: .; J: TRBJ2-1; V: TRBV11-3; size: .; DNA: TGTGCCAGCAGTAATACCCGGACGGCGGATGAGCAGTTCTTC; CDR3: CASSNTRTADEQFF
D: TRBD2; J: TRBJ2-1; V: TRBV7-6; size: .; DNA: TGTGCCACCACACCGGGACTAGGATTTGAGCAGTTCTTC; CDR3: CATTPGLGFEQFF
D: .; J: TRBJ2-7; V: TRBV4-3; size: .; DNA: TGCGCCAGCAGCCAAGATGGGACCCCCCACTACGAGCAGTACTTC; CDR3: CASSQDGTPHYEQYF
D: .; J: TRBJ2-2; V: TRBV9; size: .; DNA: TGTGCCAGCAGCGTAGGGCTCATCAACACCGGGGAGCTGTTTTTT; CDR3: CASSVGLINTGELFF
D: .; J: TRBJ2-1; V: TRBV12-3/TRBV12-4; size: .; DNA: TGTGCCAGCAGCCTAACCCTAGGGCAGGCCAATGAGCAGTTCTTC; CDR3: CASSLTLGQANEQFF
D: TRBD1; J: TRBJ2-7; V: TRBV6-5; size: .; DNA: TGTGCCAGCAGACTGGGACAGTACGAGCAGTACTTC; CDR3: CASRLGQYEQYF
D: .; J: TRBJ1-1; V: TRBV7-9; size: few; DNA: TGTGCCAGCAGCTCGATACAAGCGAACACTGAAGCTTTCTTT; CDR3: CASSSIQANTEAFF
D: .; J: TRBJ1-6; V: TRBV4-3; size: .; DNA: TGCGCCAGCAGCCAAGATGTTGGGTACGGTGTCAGGTCACCCCTCCACTTT; CDR3: CASSQDVGYGVRSPLHF
D: TRBD2; J: TRBJ2-1; V: TRBV5-6; size: .; DNA: TGTGCCAGCAGCTTGGCCCTCAGCGGGAGCTACAATGAGCAGTTCTTC; CDR3: CASSLALSGSYNEQFF
D: .; J: TRBJ2-5; V: TRBV28; size: few; DNA: TGTGCCAGCAGTTTCCGCCGGGACACCCAAGAGACCCAGTACTTC; CDR3: CASSFRRDTQETQYF
D: TRBD1; J: TRBJ2-7; V: TRBV7-9; size: few; DNA: TGTGCCAGCAGCCCCGAGGACAGGGAGAGGGGTGAGCAGTACTTC; CDR3: CASSPEDRERGEQYF
D: .; J: TRBJ2-7; V: TRBV5-6; size: .; DNA: TGTGCCAGCAGCTTGGTTACACCCTCCTACGAGCAGTACTTC; CDR3: CASSLVTPSYEQYF
D: TRBD1; J: TRBJ1-1; V: TRBV7-9; size: few; DNA: TGTGCCAGCAGCTACGGACAGGGAGGGACTGAAGCTTTCTTT; CDR3: CASSYGQGGTEAFF
D: TRBD2; J: TRBJ2-7; V: TRBV6-4; size: .; DNA: TGTGCCAGCAGTGACCCCGGACTAGCGGGAGATTACGAGCAGTACTTC; CDR3: CASSDPGLAGDYEQYF
D: TRBD2; J: TRBJ2-1; V: TRBV20-1; size: .; DNA: TGCAGTGCTAGATCCGGACTAGGTTCCCGCAATGAGCAGTTCTTC; CDR3: CSARSGLGSRNEQFF
D: .; J: TRBJ2-7; V: TRBV7-9; size: many; DNA: TGTGCCATTGTCCAGGGAAACTACGAGCAGTACTTC; CDR3: CAIVQGNYEQYF
D: .; J: TRBJ2-2; V: TRBV4-3; size: few; DNA: TGCGCCAGCAGCCACGATCTCGGGGGGAACACCGGGGAGCTGTTTTTT; CDR3: CASSHDLGGNTGELFF
D: TRBD2; J: TRBJ2-1; V: TRBV18; size: .; DNA: TGTGCCAGCTCACCACCGGGACTAGCGGGAGTCAGCTCCTACAATGAGCAGTTCTTC; CDR3: CASSPPGLAGVSSYNEQFF
D: .; J: TRBJ2-5; V: TRBV11-2; size: .; DNA: TGTGCCAGCAGCCAAGCGGGAACGGGACACTTCAAAGAGACCCAGTACTTC; CDR3: CASSQAGTGHFKETQYF
D: TRBD2; J: TRBJ2-1; V: TRBV28; size: many; DNA: TGTGCCAGCAGCTACACGGGACTATCCTACAATGAGCAGTTCTTC; CDR3: CASSYTGLSYNEQFF